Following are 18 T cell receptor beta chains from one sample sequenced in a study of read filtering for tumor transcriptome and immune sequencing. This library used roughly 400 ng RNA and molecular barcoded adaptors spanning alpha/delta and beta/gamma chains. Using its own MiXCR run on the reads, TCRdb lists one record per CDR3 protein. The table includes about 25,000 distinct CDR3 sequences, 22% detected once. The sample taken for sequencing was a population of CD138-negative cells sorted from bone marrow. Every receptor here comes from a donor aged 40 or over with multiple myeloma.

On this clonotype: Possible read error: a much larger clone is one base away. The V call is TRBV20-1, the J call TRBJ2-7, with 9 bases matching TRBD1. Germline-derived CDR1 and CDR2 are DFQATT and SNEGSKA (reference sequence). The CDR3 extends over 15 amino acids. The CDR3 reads CGARDWGDRAYEQYF. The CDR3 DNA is TGCGGTGCTAGAGATTGGGGGGACAGGGCCTACGAGCAGTACTTC.

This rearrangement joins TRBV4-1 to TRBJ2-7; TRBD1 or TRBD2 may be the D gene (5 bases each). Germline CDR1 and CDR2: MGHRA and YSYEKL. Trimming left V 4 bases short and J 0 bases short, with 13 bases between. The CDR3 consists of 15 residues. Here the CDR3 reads CASSLHRDPSYEQYF. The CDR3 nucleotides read TGCGCCAGCAGCCTTCACCGGGACCCCTCCTACGAGCAGTACTTC.

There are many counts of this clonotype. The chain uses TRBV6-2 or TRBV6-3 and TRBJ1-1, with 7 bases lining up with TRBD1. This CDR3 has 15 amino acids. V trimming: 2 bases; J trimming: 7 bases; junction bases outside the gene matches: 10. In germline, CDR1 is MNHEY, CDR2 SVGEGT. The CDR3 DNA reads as TGTGCCAGCAGTTACGGGGGACAGTACTACGGTGAAGCTTTCTTT. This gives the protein CASSYGGQYYGEAFF.

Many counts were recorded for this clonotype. CDR3 sequence (DNA): TGCGCCAGCAGTGAACAGGGAGCTCCTGGTTATGGCTACACCTTC. It codes for CASSEQGAPGYGYTF. This chain joins TRBV10-2 and TRBJ1-2; D perhaps matches TRBD1 (6 bases). Germline CDR1 is WSHSY and CDR2 is SAAADI. Trimming left V 3 bases short and J 5 bases short, with 16 bases between. This CDR3 is 15 amino acids long.

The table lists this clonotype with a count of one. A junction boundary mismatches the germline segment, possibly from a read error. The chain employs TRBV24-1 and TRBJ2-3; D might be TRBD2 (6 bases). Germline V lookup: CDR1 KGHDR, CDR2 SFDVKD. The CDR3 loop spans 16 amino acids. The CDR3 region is CATSDLGGSGTDTQYF. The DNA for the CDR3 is TGCGCCACCAGTGATTTGGGGGGATCCGGCACAGATACGCAGTATTTT.

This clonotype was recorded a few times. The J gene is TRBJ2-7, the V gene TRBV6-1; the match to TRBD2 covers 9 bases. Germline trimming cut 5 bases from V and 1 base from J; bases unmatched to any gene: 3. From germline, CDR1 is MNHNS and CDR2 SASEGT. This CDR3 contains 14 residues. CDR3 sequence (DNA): TGTGCCAGCAGTCGTAGCGGGGGATCCTACGAGCAGTACTTC. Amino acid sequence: CASSRSGGSYEQYF.

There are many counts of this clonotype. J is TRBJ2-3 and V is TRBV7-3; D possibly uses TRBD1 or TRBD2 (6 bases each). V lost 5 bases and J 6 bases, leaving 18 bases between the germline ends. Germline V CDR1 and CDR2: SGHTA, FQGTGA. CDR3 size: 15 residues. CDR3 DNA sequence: TGTGCCAGCAGCCCAACAGGGACTTTCCTCGATACGCAGTATTTT. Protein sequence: CASSPTGTFLDTQYF.

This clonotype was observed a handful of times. CDR3 bases: TGCAGTGCTAGAACCCGTCTGCCCCCTCAATACAATCAGCCCCAGCATTTT. Protein: CSARTRLPPQYNQPQHF. The J gene is TRBJ1-5, the V gene TRBV20-1; no firm D call. From germline, CDR1 is DFQATT and CDR2 SNEGSKA (reference sequence). V lost 2 bases, J lost 3 bases, and 20 bases lay in between. CDR3 length equals 17 residues.

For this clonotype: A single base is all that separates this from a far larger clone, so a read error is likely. CDR3 residues: CASSSTGITDMQYF. The DNA for the CDR3 is TGCGCCAGCAGCTCCACAGGGATTACAGATATGCAGTATTTT. V and J are TRBV5-1 and TRBJ1-4; D may be TRBD1 (6 bases). The last part of the DNA fits TRBJ2-3 better; the J call may be wrong. There are 14 residues in the CDR3. Germline loops: CDR1 SGHRS, CDR2 YFSETQ.

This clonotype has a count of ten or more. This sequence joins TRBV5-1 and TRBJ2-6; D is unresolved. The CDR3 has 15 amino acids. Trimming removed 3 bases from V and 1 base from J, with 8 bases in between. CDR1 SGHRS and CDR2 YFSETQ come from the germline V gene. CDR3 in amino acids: CASSSVFSGANVLTF. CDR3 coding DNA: TGCGCCAGCAGCTCCGTATTTTCTGGGGCCAACGTCCTGACTTTC.

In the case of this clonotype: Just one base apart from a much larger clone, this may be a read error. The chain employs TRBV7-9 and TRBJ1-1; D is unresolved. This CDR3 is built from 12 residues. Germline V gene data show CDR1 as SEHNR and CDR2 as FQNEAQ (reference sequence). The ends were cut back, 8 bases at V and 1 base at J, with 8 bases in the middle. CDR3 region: CASFFWNTEAFF. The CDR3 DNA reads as TGTGCCAGCTTCTTTTGGAACACTGAAGCTTTCTTT.

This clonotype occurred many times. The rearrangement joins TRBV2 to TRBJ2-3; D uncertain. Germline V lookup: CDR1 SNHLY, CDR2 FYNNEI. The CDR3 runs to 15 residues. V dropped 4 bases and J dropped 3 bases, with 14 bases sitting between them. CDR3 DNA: TGTGCCAGCAGTGCATCCGGGTCTGGTACAGATACGCAGTATTTT. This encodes CASSASGSGTDTQYF.

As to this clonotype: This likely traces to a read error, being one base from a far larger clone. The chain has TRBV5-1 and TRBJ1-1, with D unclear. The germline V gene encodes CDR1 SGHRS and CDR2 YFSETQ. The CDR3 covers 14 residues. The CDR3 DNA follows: TGCGCCAGCGGAAATAGCGCCCCCCGAGATACGCGGTATTTT. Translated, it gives CASGNSAPRDTRYF. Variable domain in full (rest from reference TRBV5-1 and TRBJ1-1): KAGVTQTPRYLIKTRGQQVTLSCSPISGHRSVSWYQQTPGQGLQFLFEYFSETQRNKGNFPGRFSGRQFSNSRSEMNVSTLELGDSALYLCASGNSAPRDTRYFGQGTRLTVV.

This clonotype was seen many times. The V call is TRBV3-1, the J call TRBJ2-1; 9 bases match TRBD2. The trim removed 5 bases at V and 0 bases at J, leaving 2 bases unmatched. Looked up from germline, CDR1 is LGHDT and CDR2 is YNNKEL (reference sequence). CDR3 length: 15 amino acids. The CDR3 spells CASSYSGGSYNEQFF. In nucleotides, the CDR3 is TGTGCCAGCAGCTATAGCGGGGGCTCCTACAATGAGCAGTTCTTC.

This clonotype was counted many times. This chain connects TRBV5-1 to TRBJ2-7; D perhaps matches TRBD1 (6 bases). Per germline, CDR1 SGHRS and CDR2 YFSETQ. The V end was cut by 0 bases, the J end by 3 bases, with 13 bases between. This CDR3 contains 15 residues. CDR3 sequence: CASSLAPGANYEQYF. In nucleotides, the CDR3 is TGCGCCAGCAGCTTGGCCCCAGGGGCTAACTACGAGCAGTACTTC. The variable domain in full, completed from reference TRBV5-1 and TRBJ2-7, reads KAGVTQTPRYLIKTRGQQVTLSCSPISGHRSVSWYQQTPGQGLQFLFEYFSETQRNKGNFPGRFSGRQFSNSRSEMNVSTLELGDSALYLCASSLAPGANYEQYFGPGTRLTVT.

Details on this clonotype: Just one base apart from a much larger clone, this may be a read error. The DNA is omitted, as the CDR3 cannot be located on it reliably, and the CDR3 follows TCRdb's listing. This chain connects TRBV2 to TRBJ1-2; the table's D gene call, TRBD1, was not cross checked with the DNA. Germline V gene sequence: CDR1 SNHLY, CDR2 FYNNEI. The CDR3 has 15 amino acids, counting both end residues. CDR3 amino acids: CASSEFGAGAYGYNF.

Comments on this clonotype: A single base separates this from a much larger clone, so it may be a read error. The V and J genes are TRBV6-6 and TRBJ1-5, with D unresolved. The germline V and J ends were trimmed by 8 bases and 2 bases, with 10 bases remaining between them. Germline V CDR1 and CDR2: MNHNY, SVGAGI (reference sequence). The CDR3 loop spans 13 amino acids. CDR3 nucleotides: TGTGCCAGCGAATCTAGGGGCAATCAGCCCCAGCATTTT. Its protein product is CASESRGNQPQHF.

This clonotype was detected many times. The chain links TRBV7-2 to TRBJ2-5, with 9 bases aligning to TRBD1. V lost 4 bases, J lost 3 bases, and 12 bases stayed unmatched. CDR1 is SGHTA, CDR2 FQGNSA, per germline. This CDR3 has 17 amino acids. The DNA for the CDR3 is TGTGCCAGCAGCTCTCCGGGACAGGGTGGGGAAAAAGAGACCCAGTACTTC. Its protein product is CASSSPGQGGEKETQYF. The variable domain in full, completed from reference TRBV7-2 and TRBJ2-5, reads GAGVSQSPSNKVTEKGKDVELRCDPISGHTALYWYRQSLGQGLEFLIYFQGNSAPDKSGLPSDRFSAERTGGSVSTLTIQRTQQEDSAVYLCASSSPGQGGEKETQYFGPGTRLLVL.